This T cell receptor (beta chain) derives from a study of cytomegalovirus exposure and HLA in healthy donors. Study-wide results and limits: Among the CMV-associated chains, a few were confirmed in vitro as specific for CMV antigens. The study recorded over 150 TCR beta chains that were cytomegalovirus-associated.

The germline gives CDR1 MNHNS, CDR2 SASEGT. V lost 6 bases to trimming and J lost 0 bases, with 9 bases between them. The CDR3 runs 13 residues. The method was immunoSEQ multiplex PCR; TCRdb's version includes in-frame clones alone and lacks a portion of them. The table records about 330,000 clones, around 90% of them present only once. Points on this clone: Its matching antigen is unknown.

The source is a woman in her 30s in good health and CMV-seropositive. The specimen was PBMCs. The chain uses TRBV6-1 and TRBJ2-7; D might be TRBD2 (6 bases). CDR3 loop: CASRSSASYEQYF. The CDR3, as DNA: TGTGCCAGCAGATCTAGCGCCTCCTACGAGCAGTACTTC.